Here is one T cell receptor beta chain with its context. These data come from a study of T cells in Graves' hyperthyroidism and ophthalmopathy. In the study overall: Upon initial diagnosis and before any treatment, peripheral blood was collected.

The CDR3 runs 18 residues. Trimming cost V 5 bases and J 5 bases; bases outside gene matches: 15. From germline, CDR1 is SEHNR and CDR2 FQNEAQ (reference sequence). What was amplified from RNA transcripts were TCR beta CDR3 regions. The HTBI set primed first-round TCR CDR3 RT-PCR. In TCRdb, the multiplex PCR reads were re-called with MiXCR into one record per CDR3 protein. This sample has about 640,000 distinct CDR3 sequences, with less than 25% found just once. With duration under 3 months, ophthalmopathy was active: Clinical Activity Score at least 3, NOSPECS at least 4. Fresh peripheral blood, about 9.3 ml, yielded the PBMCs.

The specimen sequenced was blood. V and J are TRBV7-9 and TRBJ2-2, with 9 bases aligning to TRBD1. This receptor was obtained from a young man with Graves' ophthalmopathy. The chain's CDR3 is CASSPKSRDREGTGELFF. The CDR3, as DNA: TGTGCCAGCAGCCCCAAGTCCCGGGACAGGGAAGGGACCGGGGAGCTGTTTTTT.